This T cell receptor (beta chain) stems from a study of T cell responses to AZD1222 COVID-19 vaccine. Study results and limitations: Vaccine-associated CD4 TCRs spanned spike, dominant at 160-218 and 743-854. Compared with day 0, the breadth and depth of the Spike-specific TCR repertoire rose significantly after two doses of AZD1222. At baseline, seropositivity was found in only a handful of AZD1222 recipients.

Analyses pooled second doses at about 4 or about 12 weeks. Here immunoSEQ multiplex PCR was the method, and the copy in TCRdb shows in-frame clones only, minus some. This sample has 46,000 or so clones; about 92% occur once, and the top ten carry about 40%. A note on this clone: The antigen remains undetermined.

V was pared by 2 bases and J by 6 bases, with 10 bases of the junction left unmatched. This CDR3 spans 16 amino acids. Per germline, CDR1 SEHNR and CDR2 FQNEAQ (reference sequence). This receptor was taken from an adult who received the AZD1222 COVID-19 vaccine. The sample was peripheral blood, taken 28 days after the second AZD1222 dose. V gene TRBV7-9 combines with J gene TRBJ2-7, with 10 bases aligning to TRBD2. In nucleotides, the CDR3 is TGTGCCAGCAGCTTATTAGCGGGGGGCATGTCTCTCGAGCAGTACTTC. Protein sequence: CASSLLAGGMSLEQYF.